The clone carrying this TCR beta chain was detected only a few times. Its antigen is currently unknown. The record originates from a study of cytomegalovirus exposure and HLA in healthy donors. On the study more broadly: In terms of ancestry, the Caucasian-associated cluster contained 75% to 85% of the approximately 400 genotyped donors.

The V end was cut by 1 base, the J end by 4 bases, with 13 bases between. Germline-derived CDR1 and CDR2 are SGHDN and FVKESK. This CDR3 contains 15 residues. Overall study results and limits: Researchers reported in a later analysis that a missense DCLRE1C variant was tied to TCR beta V- and J-gene trimming. It was assumed in the presence/absence analyses that sequencing depth was roughly uniform across donors.

60 Vbeta and 13 Jbeta primers were used in PCR. Sequencing was performed with immunoSEQ multiplex PCR; in TCRdb, only in-frame clones are kept and a portion is missing. Of over 200,000 clones listed, around 89% were seen once; the top ten hold approximately 1%. The TCR originated in a woman aged 18-29 years in good health and CMV-seronegative. This chain connects TRBV14 to TRBJ1-2; D remains ambiguous. Input material: PBMCs. This CDR3 is CASSQATVVGYGYTF. Here the CDR3 DNA reads TGTGCCAGCAGCCAAGCTACAGTGGTGGGCTATGGCTACACCTTC.